This TCR beta chain was retrieved from a study of OX40 agonist ivuxolimab in advanced cancers. With regard to the full study: Ivuxolimab was a fully human IgG2 agonistic monoclonal antibody targeting the costimulatory receptor OX40 (CD134). Intravenous ivuxolimab was administered to patients every 2 weeks at six dose levels: 0.01, 0.1, 0.3, 1.5, 3 and 10 mg/kg. Of the approximately 50 dose-escalation patients, hepatocellular carcinoma was present in around 19, melanoma in roughly 15, renal cell carcinoma in 9 and head and neck cancer in 9. In the dose-escalation cohort, 70% to 85% of patients were male, and the mean age was approximately 64 years, with a range of about 23 to 85. Prior anti-PD-1, anti-PD-L1 or anti-CTLA-4 therapy was permitted, and 35% to 40% of dose-escalation patients had received checkpoint inhibitors. Three dose-escalation patients achieved partial responses, one with hepatocellular carcinoma and two with cutaneous melanoma. The point of sequencing TCRbeta in the periphery was to test whether ivuxolimab changed TCR sequence diversity and drove clonal T-cell expansion. The paper covers the monotherapy dose-escalation part of the phase I ivuxolimab trial, which included N ≈ 52 patients.

Patients with a history of autoimmune disease or receiving systemic immunosuppression were excluded from the trial. Peripheral blood for TCR sequencing was collected from all dose cohorts at baseline, on cycle 4 day 1, and on cycle 7 day 1. Samples came from an open-label, multicenter, first-in-human phase I dose-escalation trial of ivuxolimab. The trial enrolled adults with locally advanced or metastatic head and neck squamous cell, hepatocellular, melanoma or renal cell carcinoma. CD4+ and CD8+ T cells were sorted separately from peripheral blood before TCR sequencing. Genomic DNA was isolated from the sorted cells so that the TCRbeta CDR3 region could be sequenced. The immunoSEQ Assay was used to sequence the TCRbeta CDR3 regions. TCRdb took this table from immuneACCESS and kept in-frame rearrangements with V and J called. Such tables lack part of the clones; where checked against another copy, unresolved V genes explain under half of the gap, and the rest is unexplained. The sample table lists 70,000 to 95,000 clones, around nine tenths of them with a count of one. The ten largest clonotypes hold roughly 1.1% of the sample.

V was cut back by 5 bases and J by 7 bases, leaving a gap of 17 bases between them. There are 15 amino acids in the CDR3, from cysteine to phenylalanine inclusive. Only the CDR3 part of the read is kept: 45 bases, read in frame from the first base. Via the germline V gene, CDR1 is SGHAT and CDR2 FQNNGV. This clone was counted once. The target of this receptor is not known. No base quality information exists; no much larger clone differs at one position. The investigation overall reported the following: In partial responders in the 0.1-3.0 mg/kg groups, normalized peripheral clonal expansion was found to be among the lowest, especially among CD8+ T cells. Low levels of normalized T-cell clonal expansion were also seen in some patients who did not respond. At doses from 0.1 to 3.0 mg/kg, clonal expansion was seen in both CD4+ and CD8+ blood T cells between baseline and week 6. Which antigens the clonally expanded peripheral T cells were specific for was not determined. After ivuxolimab, CD8+ T cells had more expanded clones than CD4+ T cells on average.

The TCR was taken from an adult with an advanced solid tumor such as melanoma, head and neck, liver or kidney cancer. The chain joins TRBV11-2 to TRBJ1-4; perhaps TRBD1 is the D gene, with 6 bases matching. Sample: CD4+ or CD8+ T cells sorted from blood, taken in a trial of the OX40 agonist ivuxolimab. The bases read TGTGCCAGCAGCGTACCGGTAGGGGGAAGTGAAAAACTGTTTTTT. This codes for CASSVPVGGSEKLFF.